Listed below are T cell receptor beta chains from one sample, sequenced in a study of blood T cell repertoires in COVID-19. Some clones are missing from TCRdb's copy, which holds only in-frame ones; the method was immunoSEQ multiplex PCR. The repertoire holds nearly 110,000 clones, with 60% to 80% as singletons. Input material: peripheral blood. These receptors all come from a human donor with acute or convalescent COVID-19. The donor label of this sample is uncertain. The CDR3 runs from the conserved cysteine through the conserved F or W. The order of the fields is D gene, CDR3 length, V gene, J gene, CDR3 protein, CDR3 DNA. A D gene is named only where the DNA matches it firmly.

d_gene: TRBD1; len: 15; v_gene: TRBV24-1; j_gene: TRBJ2-3; CDR3aa: CATSDLGQGTDTQYF; CDR3nt: TGTGCCACCAGTGATTTGGGACAGGGAACAGATACGCAGTATTTT
d_gene: NA; len: 13; v_gene: TRBV12-3/TRBV12-4; j_gene: TRBJ1-3; CDR3aa: CASSVLSGNTIYF; CDR3nt: TGTGCCAGTTCAGTCCTCTCTGGAAACACCATATATTTT
d_gene: TRBD1; len: 14; v_gene: TRBV4-1; j_gene: TRBJ1-1; CDR3aa: CASSHPQGGTEAFF; CDR3nt: TGCGCCAGCAGCCATCCACAGGGGGGCACTGAAGCTTTCTTT
d_gene: TRBD1; len: 13; v_gene: TRBV6-5; j_gene: TRBJ2-5; CDR3aa: CASTRQGQETQYF; CDR3nt: TGTGCCAGCACTCGACAGGGCCAAGAGACCCAGTACTTC
d_gene: NA; len: 14; v_gene: TRBV30; j_gene: TRBJ2-7; CDR3aa: CAWSVRGPTYEQYF; CDR3nt: TGTGCCTGGAGTGTCAGGGGCCCAACCTACGAGCAGTACTTC
d_gene: NA; len: 17; v_gene: TRBV9; j_gene: TRBJ1-6; CDR3aa: CASSVGTESSYNSPLHF; CDR3nt: TGTGCCAGCAGCGTAGGGACAGAGAGCTCCTATAATTCACCCCTCCACTTT
d_gene: TRBD1; len: 14; v_gene: TRBV2; j_gene: TRBJ2-5; CDR3aa: CASQPNRGWETQYF; CDR3nt: TGTGCCAGCCAACCAAACAGGGGTTGGGAGACCCAGTACTTC
d_gene: TRBD1; len: 13; v_gene: TRBV29-1; j_gene: TRBJ1-2; CDR3aa: CSVGGQGANGYTF; CDR3nt: TGCAGCGTTGGAGGACAGGGGGCGAATGGCTACACCTTC
d_gene: TRBD2; len: 13; v_gene: TRBV10-1; j_gene: TRBJ2-1; CDR3aa: CASEGLADNEQFF; CDR3nt: TGCGCCAGCGAAGGACTAGCGGACAATGAGCAGTTCTTC
d_gene: NA; len: 16; v_gene: TRBV5-1; j_gene: TRBJ1-6; CDR3aa: CASSLVSGQSYSPLHF; CDR3nt: TGCGCCAGCAGCCTTGTGAGCGGACAGAGTTATTCACCCCTCCACTTT